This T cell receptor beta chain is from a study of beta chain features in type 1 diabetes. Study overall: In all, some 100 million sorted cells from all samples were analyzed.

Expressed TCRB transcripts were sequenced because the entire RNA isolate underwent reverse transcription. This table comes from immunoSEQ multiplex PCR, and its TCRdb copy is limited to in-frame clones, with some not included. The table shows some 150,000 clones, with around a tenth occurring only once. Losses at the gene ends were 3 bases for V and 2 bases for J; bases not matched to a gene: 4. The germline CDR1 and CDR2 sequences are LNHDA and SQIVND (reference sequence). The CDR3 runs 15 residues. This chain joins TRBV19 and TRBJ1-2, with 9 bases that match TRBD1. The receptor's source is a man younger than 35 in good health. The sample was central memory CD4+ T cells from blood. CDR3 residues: CASSIGGTGNYGYTF. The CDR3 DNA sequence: TGTGCCAGTAGTATCGGCGGGACAGGGAACTATGGCTACACCTTC.